The rows below give T cell receptor beta chains drawn from one sample of a study of vaccination and CD4 T cells after COVID-19. These receptors have no identified antigens. TCRdb reanalysed the PCR reads using MiXCR and keeps one entry per CDR3 protein. The sample includes roughly 11,000 distinct CDR3 sequences, roughly three fifths of them seen just once. The sequenced sample was CD4+ T cells from blood, cultured in vitro. The source is a human donor who had recovered from COVID-19. Each CDR3 is given with its conserved first and last residue. The D gene is left open where the match is weak. Only some rows state a clone size, as once, few, many or a class for expanded clones.

clone_size,j_call,d_call,v_call,cdr3_aa,cdr3_nt
few,TRBJ1-2,.,TRBV15,CATSRDRARGYGYTF,TGTGCCACCAGCAGAGACAGGGCGCGGGGCTATGGCTACACCTTC
.,TRBJ1-2,.,TRBV7-6,CASSSQPSNYGYTF,TGTGCCAGCAGCTCCCAGCCGTCTAACTATGGCTACACCTTC
.,TRBJ1-1,TRBD1,TRBV5-1,CASSPGTGVTEAFF,TGCGCCAGCAGCCCAGGGACAGGGGTTACTGAAGCTTTCTTT
.,TRBJ2-1,.,TRBV7-9,CASSHTGVGPTYNEQFF,TGTGCCAGCAGCCACACCGGGGTTGGACCAACCTACAATGAGCAGTTCTTC
.,TRBJ2-7,TRBD1,TRBV6-1,CASSPRDRLYEQYF,TGTGCCAGCAGTCCCCGGGACAGGTTATACGAGCAGTACTTC
large,TRBJ2-2,.,TRBV19,CASSPAWGSDTGELFF,TGTGCCAGTAGTCCAGCTTGGGGGTCCGACACCGGGGAGCTGTTTTTT
.,TRBJ2-5,TRBD2,TRBV6-1,CASSSSGRAQETQYF,TGTGCCAGCAGCTCTAGCGGGAGGGCTCAAGAGACCCAGTACTTC
.,TRBJ1-1,.,TRBV12-3/TRBV12-4,CASSFAVGGNTEAFF,TGTGCCAGCAGTTTCGCGGTGGGGGGTAACACTGAAGCTTTCTTT
.,TRBJ1-1,.,TRBV19,CASSLEPGTEAFF,TGTGCCAGTAGTCTTGAACCGGGCACTGAAGCTTTCTTT
.,TRBJ2-2,.,TRBV20-1,CSATGDFGELFF,TGCAGTGCCACGGGAGATTTTGGGGAGCTGTTTTTT
.,TRBJ2-1,.,TRBV20-1,CSAPRSGNNEQFF,TGCAGTGCTCCAAGATCGGGCAACAATGAGCAGTTCTTC
once,TRBJ1-2,.,TRBV28,CASLRGPIYGYTF,TGTGCCAGTCTCCGGGGGCCCATTTATGGCTACACCTTC
few,TRBJ1-5,.,TRBV6-1,CASSDGPPLPQHF,TGTGCCAGCAGTGACGGTCCGCCGTTACCCCAGCATTTT
.,TRBJ2-3,.,TRBV21-1,CASSSPPGGSTDTQYF,TGTGCCAGCAGCTCTCCCCCGGGGGGGAGCACAGATACGCAGTATTTT
.,TRBJ2-1,.,TRBV7-2,CASIPGRGFNEQFF,TGTGCCAGCATCCCTGGCCGGGGGTTCAATGAGCAGTTCTTC
.,TRBJ1-1,.,TRBV28,CASSLIGLMNTEAFF,TGTGCCAGCAGTTTAATCGGGCTCATGAACACTGAAGCTTTCTTT
few,TRBJ1-1,.,TRBV7-9,CASSLLDGKNTEAFF,TGTGCCAGCAGCTTATTGGACGGGAAGAACACTGAAGCTTTCTTT
.,TRBJ2-3,.,TRBV7-6,CASSQPKRVDTQYF,TGTGCCAGCAGCCAACCGAAGAGGGTAGATACGCAGTATTTT
.,TRBJ1-1,.,TRBV24-1,CATSDSTPGGSTEAFF,TGTGCCACCAGTGATTCCACACCCGGGGGGAGCACTGAAGCTTTCTTT
.,TRBJ2-1,TRBD1,TRBV7-9,CASSEQGVAQFF,TGTGCCAGCAGCGAGCAGGGGGTTGCGCAGTTCTTC
once,TRBJ2-1,.,TRBV20-1,CSARRPVRVNEQFF,TGCAGTGCTAGACGCCCAGTGAGGGTCAATGAGCAGTTCTTC
.,TRBJ2-5,.,TRBV7-9,CASSLMKAGGLVALDQETQYF,TGTGCCAGCAGCTTAATGAAAGCAGGAGGGCTGGTGGCGTTGGACCAAGAGACCCAGTACTTC
few,TRBJ1-5,.,TRBV15,CATSRGRDSGQPQHF,TGTGCCACCAGCAGAGGTAGGGACTCCGGACAGCCCCAGCATTTT
.,TRBJ2-2,.,TRBV10-3,CAISESPGSVYGELFF,TGTGCCATCAGTGAGTCACCAGGGTCCGTCTACGGGGAGCTGTTTTTT
medium-sized,TRBJ1-5,.,TRBV4-1,CASSQDSYQPQHF,TGCGCCAGCAGCCAAGACAGTTATCAGCCCCAGCATTTT